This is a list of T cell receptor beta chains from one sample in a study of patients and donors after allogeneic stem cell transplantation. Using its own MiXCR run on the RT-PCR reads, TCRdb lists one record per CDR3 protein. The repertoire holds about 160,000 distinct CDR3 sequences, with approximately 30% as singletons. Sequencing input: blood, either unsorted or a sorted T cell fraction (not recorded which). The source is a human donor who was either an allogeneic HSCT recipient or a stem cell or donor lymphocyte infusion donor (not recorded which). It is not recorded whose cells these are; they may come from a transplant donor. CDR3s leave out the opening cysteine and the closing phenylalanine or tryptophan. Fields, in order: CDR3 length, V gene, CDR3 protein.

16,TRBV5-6,ASSLGRDRGYSNQPQH
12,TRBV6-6,ASKLGEGYNEQF
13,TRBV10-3,AISESLGARDTQY
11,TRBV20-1,SARQGLVYEQY
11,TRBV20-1,SARVTGVEKLF
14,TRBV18,ASSLGQASSGNTIY
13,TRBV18,ASSPNLGGYTEAF
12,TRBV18,ASSPPGQGNGYT
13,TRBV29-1,SVGDRSRFAYEQY
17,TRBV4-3,ASSQEIPHWRDKVDTQY
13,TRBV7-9,ASRLSGQGLSPLH
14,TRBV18,ASSPGPSFVTDTQY
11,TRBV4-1,ASSQDPNTEAF
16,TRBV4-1,ASSLPFDTGTGRETQY
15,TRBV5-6,ASSLDPTGDSTDTQY
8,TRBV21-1,ASSPPCSY